Below are 5 T cell receptor beta chains sequenced from a single sample in a study of pediatric ulcerative colitis. The method was immunoSEQ multiplex PCR; TCRdb's version includes in-frame clones alone and lacks a portion of them. The sample contains roughly 70,000 clones, roughly nine tenths of which appear only once. The sample taken for sequencing was blood. The origin of the receptors is a boy aged 5-17 years with severe ulcerative colitis.

The chain links TRBV19 to TRBJ1-2; TRBD1 matches 10 bases. CDR3 length: 13 residues. In germline, CDR1 is LNHDA, CDR2 SQIVND (reference sequence). The J segment lost 5 bases and the V segment lost 7 bases, leaving 4 bases of the junction unmatched. The CDR3 region is CASMDRGEYGYTF. The CDR3 DNA reads as TGTGCCAGTATGGACAGGGGGGAATATGGCTACACCTTC.

The chain joins TRBV10-3 to TRBJ1-5; the D gene is possibly TRBD1 (6 bases). The CDR3 consists of 15 residues. The V end lost 10 bases, the J end lost 0 bases, and 16 bases lay between the germline ends. Germline CDR1 and CDR2: ENHRY and SYGVKD. The CDR3 DNA reads as TGTGCCACCGGACAGCGGGGGAGTAGCAATCAGCCCCAGCATTTT. It is translated as CATGQRGSSNQPQHF.

This chain joins TRBV7-9 and TRBJ2-1; D not certain. Germline CDR1 and CDR2: SEHNR and FQNEAQ (reference sequence). The CDR3 covers 12 residues. The ends were cut back, 5 bases at V and 8 bases at J, with 10 bases in the middle. CDR3 protein: CASSPPIYEQFF. The CDR3 DNA follows: TGTGCCAGCAGCCCACCCATCTATGAGCAGTTCTTC.

This chain uses TRBV6-5 with TRBJ2-2; D remains ambiguous. Trimming pared 6 bases from V and 2 bases from J, leaving 10 bases between. Germline CDR1 is MNHEY and CDR2 is SVGAGI. The CDR3 consists of 14 residues. The DNA of the CDR3 is TGTGCCAGCAGATCCAGCTATAACACCGGGGAGCTGTTTTTT. Its translation is CASRSSYNTGELFF.

This chain connects TRBV7-2 to TRBJ1-1, with TRBD1 identical over 8 bases. There are 18 residues in the CDR3. Losses at the gene ends were 1 base for V and 0 bases for J; bases not matched to a gene: 10. Germline V lookup: CDR1 SGHTA, CDR2 FQGNSA. The CDR3 here is CASSLGSAGGLMNTEAFF. The CDR3 DNA reads as TGTGCCAGCAGCTTAGGATCTGCAGGGGGCCTGATGAACACTGAAGCTTTCTTT.